This TCR beta chain comes out of a study of a mutant IDH1 vaccine in newly diagnosed glioma. Study details: Vaccinations were initiated 4-6 weeks following radiotherapy alone, or were given together with temozolomide cycles. Every participant had undergone radiotherapy, temozolomide, or both before, and most underwent both.

Produced via immunoSEQ multiplex PCR; TCRdb's table is partial and in-frame only. The table records 52,000 or so clones, 82% of them present only once. General study results and limits: Of all patients, approximately 93% showed vaccine-induced immune responses.

V was cut by 2 bases and J by 7 bases, with 12 bases left in between. CDR1 MNHEY and CDR2 SVGAGI come from the germline V gene. This CDR3 contains 15 residues. Notes on this clone: Its cognate antigen is unknown.

Time point reported: week 5, during vaccination. The content of each vaccine dose was 300 ug of mutant IDH1 20-mer peptide, and topical imiquimod accompanied it. New WHO grade 3 or 4 astrocytomas that were IDH1-mutant and ATRX-lost occurred in the donors. The chain combines TRBV6-5 with TRBJ1-6; TRBD1 might be the D (6 bases). The sequence was collected from a woman between 18 and 29 years old with glioma. Some clones in this sample may be carry-over from other donors' samples. The sequences come from PBMCs, collected from a glioma patient whose treatment included an IDH1 peptide vaccine. DNA for the CDR3: TGTGCCAGCAGTTACGGGGGGGCTTCAAATTCACCCCTCCACTTT. Translating gives CASSYGGASNSPLHF.